A selection of T cell receptor beta chains follows, all from one sample in a study of blood T cells in healthy people across ages. Using its own MiXCR run on the 5' RACE reads, TCRdb lists one record per CDR3 protein. Of about 290,000 distinct CDR3 sequences listed, roughly 29% are singletons. Sequenced: blood. The receptors stem from a woman aged 65 to 85 in good health. Both conserved end residues are part of each CDR3. Each record gives: clone size, J gene, V gene, CDR3 length, D gene, CDR3 protein, CDR3 DNA. A D gene is named only where the DNA matches it firmly. Expanded clones get a size class; other rows say once, few or many, or leave the size out.

clone size: many
J gene: TRBJ1-1
V gene: TRBV7-2
CDR3 length: 13
D gene: -
CDR3 protein: CASSFRENTEAFF
CDR3 DNA: TGTGCCAGCAGCTTCCGAGAGAACACTGAAGCTTTCTTT

clone size: -
J gene: TRBJ2-3
V gene: TRBV6-2/TRBV6-3
CDR3 length: 15
D gene: -
CDR3 protein: CATSPRGWGTDTQYF
CDR3 DNA: TGTGCCACCTCACCCAGGGGATGGGGCACAGATACGCAGTATTTT

clone size: -
J gene: TRBJ2-1
V gene: TRBV28
CDR3 length: 15
D gene: TRBD2
CDR3 protein: CASSPTSGGINEQFF
CDR3 DNA: TGTGCCAGCAGCCCGACTAGCGGGGGAATCAATGAGCAGTTCTTC

clone size: -
J gene: TRBJ2-5
V gene: TRBV20-1
CDR3 length: 14
D gene: -
CDR3 protein: CSARISGETVTQYF
CDR3 DNA: TGCAGTGCTAGAATATCTGGAGAGACAGTCACCCAGTACTTC

clone size: once
J gene: TRBJ2-5
V gene: TRBV5-1
CDR3 length: 15
D gene: TRBD1
CDR3 protein: CASTVAGQGQETQYF
CDR3 DNA: TGCGCCAGCACAGTGGCCGGACAGGGGCAAGAGACCCAGTACTTC

clone size: few
J gene: TRBJ2-1
V gene: TRBV27
CDR3 length: 15
D gene: TRBD2
CDR3 protein: CASSLYLAGAHEQFF
CDR3 DNA: TGTGCCAGCAGTTTATATCTAGCGGGAGCGCATGAGCAGTTCTTC

clone size: -
J gene: TRBJ1-2
V gene: TRBV5-5
CDR3 length: 12
D gene: -
CDR3 protein: CASSPRGDGYTF
CDR3 DNA: TGTGCCAGCAGCCCGAGGGGGGATGGCTACACCTTC

clone size: -
J gene: TRBJ2-5
V gene: TRBV7-6
CDR3 length: 12
D gene: TRBD2
CDR3 protein: CASSLGEGGQYF
CDR3 DNA: TGTGCCAGCAGCTTAGGGGAGGGTGGCCAGTACTTC

clone size: few
J gene: TRBJ2-6
V gene: TRBV28
CDR3 length: 15
D gene: TRBD2
CDR3 protein: CASTTSGSGANVLTF
CDR3 DNA: TGTGCCAGCACGACTAGCGGCTCTGGGGCCAACGTCCTGACTTTC

clone size: -
J gene: TRBJ2-5
V gene: TRBV28
CDR3 length: 16
D gene: TRBD2
CDR3 protein: CASSTRTSGFQETQYF
CDR3 DNA: TGTGCCAGCAGTACTCGGACTAGCGGGTTCCAAGAGACCCAGTACTTC